These T cell receptor beta chains were read from a single sample in a study of spatial heterogeneity in lung cancer. TCRdb reprocessed the 5' RACE reads via MiXCR and lists one record per CDR3 protein. The sample carries about 7,800 distinct CDR3 sequences, around 8.6% recorded once. The input for sequencing was PBMCs, taken at surgery. The origin of the receptors is a male donor with early-stage non-small cell lung cancer. CDR3s include the opening cysteine and the closing phenylalanine or tryptophan. D genes are given only for firm matches. For some rows the clone size is stated as once, few or many, or as a class when expanded; others skip it.

v_gene	d_gene	j_gene	abundance	CDR3nt	CDR3aa
TRBV6-5	TRBD2	TRBJ2-1	many	TGTGCCAGCAGTTACCGTTGGGCGGGAGGTTACAATGAGCAGTTCTTC	CASSYRWAGGYNEQFF
TRBV9	NA	TRBJ2-1	many	TGTGCCAGCAGCGCTAGCTTTGCGTCCTACAATGAGCAGTTCTTC	CASSASFASYNEQFF
TRBV15	NA	TRBJ2-7	many	TGTGCCACCAGCGGTCAGGGGTGGGGCGAGCAGTACTTC	CATSGQGWGEQYF
TRBV12-3/TRBV12-4	TRBD2	TRBJ2-1	many	TGTGTCAGCAGCGGGGGTTCGTTAGCGGGAGCCCTGGATGAGCAGTTCTTC	CVSSGGSLAGALDEQFF
TRBV5-6	NA	TRBJ1-5	NA	TGTGCCAGCAGCTACTTCCAGGGGCCCCAGCATTTT	CASSYFQGPQHF
TRBV3-1	TRBD2	TRBJ2-7	NA	TGTGCCAGCAGCCGGACTAGCGGGCCGGGAGAGCAGTACTTC	CASSRTSGPGEQYF
TRBV27	NA	TRBJ1-2	many	TGTGCCAGCAGTTTATTTTCGCAGGGGATTTATGGCTACACCTTC	CASSLFSQGIYGYTF
TRBV7-9	NA	TRBJ2-7	many	TGTGCCAGCAGCCGACAATTAGGCAACTCCTACGAGCAGTACTTC	CASSRQLGNSYEQYF
TRBV9	NA	TRBJ1-4	NA	TGTGCCAGCAGCGTAGGGGCGGCATTGGGGAGTAATGAAAAACCGTTTTTT	CASSVGAALGSNEKPFF
TRBV19	NA	TRBJ1-5	NA	TGTGCCAGTAACCCCGGACGGGGGGTTAATCAGCCCCAGCATTTT	CASNPGRGVNQPQHF
TRBV4-2	TRBD2	TRBJ2-1	many	TGTGCCAGCAGCCAAGATCGGACGGGGACTAGCGGTAACAATGAGCAGTTCTTC	CASSQDRTGTSGNNEQFF
TRBV18	TRBD1	TRBJ1-2	many	TGTGCCAGCTCACCCCAGCCGGGACAGGGAAACTATGGCTACACCTTC	CASSPQPGQGNYGYTF
TRBV2	NA	TRBJ1-1	many	TGTGCCAGCAGTGAAGGAGGACTTCCTAACACTGAAGCTTTCTTT	CASSEGGLPNTEAFF
TRBV4-1	NA	TRBJ1-1	many	TGCGCCAGCAGCGGGGTGTGGACTGAAGCTTTCTTT	CASSGVWTEAFF
TRBV27	NA	TRBJ2-5	medium-sized	TGTGCCAGCACCTCAAGACTGGGGATCCAAGAGACCCAGTACTTC	CASTSRLGIQETQYF
TRBV19	NA	TRBJ1-5	few	TGTGCCAGTAGTCTTCTGGGGGGTCACGATCAGCCCCAGCATTTT	CASSLLGGHDQPQHF
TRBV30	TRBD1	TRBJ2-7	many	TGTGCCTGCTCCCGACAGGGTTACGAGCAGTACTTC	CACSRQGYEQYF
TRBV5-6	NA	TRBJ2-5	many	TGTGCCAGCAGCTTCTACAGAGAGACCCAGTACTTC	CASSFYRETQYF
TRBV7-9	NA	TRBJ2-7	many	TGTGCCAGCAGCTTAGCGCAGGGTAGGTTCTACGAGCAGTACTTC	CASSLAQGRFYEQYF
TRBV5-1	TRBD2	TRBJ2-3	many	TGCGCCAGCAGCTTGGAAGCGGGGCCAGATACGCAGTATTTT	CASSLEAGPDTQYF
TRBV24-1	NA	TRBJ2-1	many	TGTGCCACCAGTGATCCCCAAGCAGGGTCCTACAATGAGCAGTTCTTC	CATSDPQAGSYNEQFF
TRBV6-5	NA	TRBJ2-1	many	TGTGCCAGCAGATACCGGGACGGCAATGAGCAGTTCTTC	CASRYRDGNEQFF
TRBV19	TRBD2	TRBJ2-5	many	TGTGCCAGTAGTCCGACTAGCGGGAAAAAAGAGACCCAGTACTTC	CASSPTSGKKETQYF
TRBV11-3	TRBD2	TRBJ2-3	many	TGTGCCAGCAGCTTAGGATCAGGCGGGGGACTTGGAGATACGCAGTATTTT	CASSLGSGGGLGDTQYF
TRBV24-1	TRBD1	TRBJ1-2	medium-sized	TGTGCCACCAGTCCCTCTCAATCGTTACAGGGGGACTATGGCTACACCTTC	CATSPSQSLQGDYGYTF
TRBV20-1	NA	TRBJ2-3	many	TGCAGTGCTAGAGATGTGGATTCAGATACGCAGTATTTT	CSARDVDSDTQYF
TRBV30	NA	TRBJ1-2	many	TGTGCCTGGAGTGTATCGAGTCCATATGGCTACACCTTC	CAWSVSSPYGYTF
TRBV11-2	NA	TRBJ2-5	NA	TGTGCCAGCAGCTTAGGGGGGAGGGAGACCCAGTACTTC	CASSLGGRETQYF
TRBV20-1	NA	TRBJ1-4	many	TGCAGTGCTAGGAAGGGTTTTGAAAAACTGTTTTTT	CSARKGFEKLFF
TRBV13	TRBD1	TRBJ2-7	many	TGTGCCAGCAGCTTAGGTGGGGGACAGTCAACCTACGAGCAGTACTTC	CASSLGGGQSTYEQYF
TRBV4-2	TRBD2	TRBJ2-1	many	TGTGCCAGCAGCCAGGAGGGTCGACTAGCGGGAGGAGGTGAGCAGTTCTTC	CASSQEGRLAGGGEQFF
TRBV6-5	NA	TRBJ2-1	many	TGTGCCAGCAGTTATTACTCAAGGGGGAATGAGCAGTTCTTC	CASSYYSRGNEQFF
TRBV4-2	NA	TRBJ1-4	many	TGTGCCAGCAGCCAAACGGGTCGGGGTGCAACTAATGAAAAACTGTTTTTT	CASSQTGRGATNEKLFF
TRBV7-3	TRBD1	TRBJ2-7	many	TGTGCCAGCAGCTTAGCAGGGGGTGATCACTACGAGCAGTACTTC	CASSLAGGDHYEQYF
TRBV7-8	NA	TRBJ1-6	many	TGTGCCAGCAGCCCCGGGACTGTCTATAATTCACCCCTCCACTTT	CASSPGTVYNSPLHF
TRBV20-1	NA	TRBJ2-1	many	TGCAGTGCTAGTGGATACAATGAGCAGTTCTTC	CSASGYNEQFF
TRBV11-2	NA	TRBJ2-5	many	TGTGCCAGCAGCCCCCCTGCGGGGGAGACCCAGTACTTC	CASSPPAGETQYF
TRBV29-1	NA	TRBJ2-2	many	TGCAGCGTTGATGTGGGGTTTAACACCGGGGAGCTGTTTTTT	CSVDVGFNTGELFF
TRBV2	NA	TRBJ2-4	medium-sized	TGTGCCAGCAGTGTGACGGGGGTCGGAAAAAACATTCAGTACTTC	CASSVTGVGKNIQYF
TRBV19	NA	TRBJ2-3	many	TGTGCCAGTAGTATAGAGACACTCCCGAGCGGAGATACGCAGTATTTT	CASSIETLPSGDTQYF
TRBV12-3/TRBV12-4	NA	TRBJ1-2	many	TGTGCCAGCAGGGAGGGCTACACCTTC	CASREGYTF
TRBV19	NA	TRBJ1-5	many	TGTGCCAGTAATCCACAGCTCTCTCAGCCCCAGCATTTT	CASNPQLSQPQHF
TRBV27	TRBD2	TRBJ2-3	medium-sized	TGTGCCAGCCGCCTAGCGGGAGGGTTGGCTACGCAGTATTTT	CASRLAGGLATQYF
TRBV20-1	TRBD2	TRBJ2-2	many	TGCAGTGCTAGGGGACTTAGCGGGAGTGGCACCGGGGAGCTGTTTTTT	CSARGLSGSGTGELFF
TRBV10-3	TRBD2	TRBJ2-1	many	TGTGCCATCAGTCAACTAGCGGGGGAAAATGAGCAGTTCTTC	CAISQLAGENEQFF
TRBV29-1	TRBD2	TRBJ2-1	many	TGCAGCGTCGCCGGACTAGTCTCCTACAATGAGCAGTTCTTC	CSVAGLVSYNEQFF
TRBV12-3/TRBV12-4	TRBD1	TRBJ2-7	few	TGTGCCAGCAGCAACAGGGGTGGATCCTACGAGCAGTACTTC	CASSNRGGSYEQYF
TRBV28	TRBD1	TRBJ2-1	NA	TGTGCCAGCAGTACCCCGGGACAGGGCAGCGGAAATGAGCAGTTCTTC	CASSTPGQGSGNEQFF
TRBV7-2	NA	TRBJ1-2	many	TGTGCCAGCAGCTCCTACAGGGTTGACTATGGCTACACCTTC	CASSSYRVDYGYTF
TRBV7-2	TRBD2	TRBJ2-5	many	TGTGCCAGCAGCCCCCGGGCGGGAGAGCTGGAGACCCAGTACTTC	CASSPRAGELETQYF
TRBV28	NA	TRBJ1-5	NA	TGTGCCAACAGTTTGGAGGAGCCCCAGCATTTT	CANSLEEPQHF
TRBV29-1	NA	TRBJ1-3	many	TGCAGCGTACCCCAGGAGAGCTCTGGAAACACCATTTTT	CSVPQESSGNTIF
TRBV24-1	NA	TRBJ1-1	many	TGTGCCACCATGAGTGGATTGGGGAACACTGAAGCTTTCTTT	CATMSGLGNTEAFF
TRBV28	NA	TRBJ1-1	many	TGTGCCAGCAGTTACAGGGAGGGAAGTTTAGGGGACACTGAAGCTTTCTTT	CASSYREGSLGDTEAFF
TRBV7-9	NA	TRBJ1-2	many	TGTGCCAGCAGCTTAGTTGCAGGGTCTAACTATGGCTACACCTTC	CASSLVAGSNYGYTF